Here is one T cell receptor (beta chain) with its context. Trimming at V came to 4 bases and at J to 5 bases, leaving 2 bases not matched to a gene. There are 14 residues in the CDR3. KT2, a clone with a known TCR, was spiked into unfractionated PBMC. Different KT2-to-PBMC ratios were created with a constant PBMC count. The sample belongs to a study of quantifying T cell responses using KT2 cells. About the research overall: Reverse transcription used primers in the TCR alpha and beta constant regions.

A single-stranded UMI oligo with SP2 sequence was ligated to cDNA 3' ends. An equimolar mix of RC1.1 and RC1.2 primed the beta chain across TRBC1 and TRBC2. TCRdb used MiXCR to reprocess the UMI-ligation and nested PCR reads, holding one entry per CDR3 protein. In the table there are over 35,000 distinct CDR3 sequences, over 15% of which are singletons. Sample: PBMCs spiked with cells of the T cell clone KT2. The receptor comes from a human donor. The chain is built from TRBV12-3 or TRBV12-4 and TRBJ1-6; TRBD1 matches 7 bases. The CDR3 region has the DNA TGTGCCAGCAGTTCACAGGGGAATAATTCACCCCTCCACTTT. The encoded protein is CASSSQGNNSPLHF.